Following are 9 T cell receptor beta chains from one sample sequenced in a study of identical twins. Using its own MiXCR run on the 5' RACE reads, TCRdb lists one record per CDR3 protein. This repertoire shows approximately 300,000 distinct CDR3 sequences, 9.5% found once; its top ten account for 6% to 8.5%. The same data also went into a second study, on yellow fever vaccine responses in identical twins.

The material sequenced was CD8+ T cells sorted from blood. The receptors shown here come from a woman younger than 35 in good health.

This chain joins TRBV6-2 or TRBV6-3 and TRBJ2-7; D is perhaps TRBD1 (6 bases). Deletions cut 5 bases from V and 3 bases from J, with 14 bases between. The CDR3 has 14 amino acids. CDR1 and CDR2 from the germline V gene are MNHEY and SVGEGT. In DNA form, the CDR3 reads TGTGCCAGCAGTACGGGGACACAATTCTACGAGCAGTACTTC. Translation: CASSTGTQFYEQYF.

The rearrangement links TRBV2 to TRBJ2-4; D unresolved. In germline, CDR1 is SNHLY, CDR2 FYNNEI. The CDR3 length is 14 residues. V lost 2 bases to trimming and J lost 2 bases, with 7 bases between them. The CDR3: CASSESASKNIQYF. CDR3 DNA: TGTGCCAGCAGTGAATCTGCATCCAAAAACATTCAGTACTTC.

J is TRBJ2-7 and V is TRBV7-9; the D is unclear. V gave up 3 bases and J gave up 3 bases, with 12 bases separating them. The CDR3 runs 14 residues. CDR1 SEHNR and CDR2 FQNEAQ come from the germline V gene (reference sequence). This chain's CDR3 is CASSFHDLGYEQYF. The CDR3 region has the DNA TGTGCCAGCAGCTTTCACGACCTGGGCTACGAGCAGTACTTC. Combining the CDR3 with reference TRBV7-9 and TRBJ2-7 gives the whole variable domain DTGVSQNPRHKITKRGQNVTFRCDPISEHNRLYWYRQTLGQGPEFLTYFQNEAQLEKSRLLSDRFSAERPKGSFSTLEIQRTEQGDSAMYLCASSFHDLGYEQYFGPGTRLTVT.

This clonotype turned up a few times. This chain uses TRBV2 with TRBJ2-7, with a tentative D call TRBD1 (5 bases). CDR1 SNHLY and CDR2 FYNNEI come from the germline V gene. V lost 1 base, J lost 2 bases, and 15 bases lay in between. This CDR3 region has 16 residues. CDR3 nucleotides: TGTGCCAGCAGTGAAGTCCCGACAGCAATCCCCTACGAGCAGTACTTC. Its protein is CASSEVPTAIPYEQYF.

This clonotype appeared many times. The chain is built from TRBV6-2 or TRBV6-3 and TRBJ2-1, with TRBD2 matching 9 bases. V shed 5 bases, J shed 5 bases, and the junction held 10 bases outside the gene matches. Looked up from germline, CDR1 is MNHEY and CDR2 is SVGEGT. CDR3 length: 16 residues. The CDR3 DNA follows: TGTGCCAGCAGTCTCCCTTTAGCGGGGGACCACAATGAGCAGTTCTTC. It specifies CASSLPLAGDHNEQFF.

The chain uses TRBV4-3 and TRBJ1-1, with no clear D. The ends were cut back, 0 bases at V and 4 bases at J, with 12 bases in the middle. CDR3 size: 15 residues. Germline assignment: CDR1 LGHNA and CDR2 YSLEER. The CDR3 DNA follows: TGCGCCAGCAGCCAAGATATAGGTGGGTTCACTGAAGCTTTCTTT. Translated, it gives CASSQDIGGFTEAFF.

This clonotype has only a few counts. The rearrangement joins TRBV20-1 to TRBJ2-1; 13 bases align to TRBD2. There are 17 residues in the CDR3. Germline assignment: CDR1 DFQATT and CDR2 SNEGSKA (reference sequence). The ends lost 6 bases at V and 5 bases at J; junction bases unmatched: 13. CDR3 nucleotide sequence: TGCAGTGCAACCCCACTAGCGGGGGGGCCTCACGACAATGAGCAGTTCTTC. It translates to CSATPLAGGPHDNEQFF.

In its sample, this clonotype was seen many times. The V and J genes are TRBV6-4 and TRBJ2-3; D remains ambiguous. The CDR3 has 13 residues. Deletions cut 3 bases from V and 2 bases from J, with 6 bases between. CDR1 is MRHNA and CDR2 is SNTAGT in the germline V gene. CDR3 coding DNA: TGTGCCAGCAGTGAGGCCATCACAGATACGCAGTATTTT. Its protein product is CASSEAITDTQYF.

This sequence joins TRBV7-3 and TRBJ1-2; TRBD1 agrees at 7 bases. CDR3 length equals 13 residues. V lost 4 bases to trimming and J lost 4 bases; unmatched junction nucleotides: 3. Germline V CDR1 and CDR2: SGHTA, FQGTGA. The CDR3 reads CASSSGGGYGYTF. The DNA of the CDR3 is TGTGCCAGCAGCTCAGGGGGTGGCTATGGCTACACCTTC.